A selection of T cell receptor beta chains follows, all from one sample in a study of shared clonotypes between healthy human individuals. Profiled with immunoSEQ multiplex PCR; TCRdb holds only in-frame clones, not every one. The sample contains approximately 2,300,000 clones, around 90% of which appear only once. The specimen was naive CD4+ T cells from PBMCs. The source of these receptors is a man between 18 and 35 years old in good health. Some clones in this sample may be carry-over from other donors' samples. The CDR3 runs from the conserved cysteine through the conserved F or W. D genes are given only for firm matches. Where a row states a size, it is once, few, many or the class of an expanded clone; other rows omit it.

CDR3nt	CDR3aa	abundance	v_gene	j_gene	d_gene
TGTGCCAGCTCACTAACAGGGGAAGATCAGCCCCAGCATTTT	CASSLTGEDQPQHF	.	TRBV18	TRBJ1-5	TRBD1
TGCAGCGTATCGACAGGGGGCGAAGAGACCCAGTACTTC	CSVSTGGEETQYF	.	TRBV29-1	TRBJ2-5	TRBD1
TGTGCCAGCCGCCGACGGGGTTCTGGGCAAGAGACCCAGTACTTC	CASRRRGSGQETQYF	.	TRBV27	TRBJ2-5	.
TGTGCCAGCGGACAGGGCTCTGGGGCCAACGTCCTGACTTTC	CASGQGSGANVLTF	.	TRBV14	TRBJ2-6	TRBD1
TGTGCCAGCAGCACATCAGCGGGACCACCCACAGATACGCAGTATTTT	CASSTSAGPPTDTQYF	.	TRBV11-3	TRBJ2-3	TRBD2
TGTGCCAGCAGCTTAGTAGAGGGGAGCAATCAGCCCCAGCATTTT	CASSLVEGSNQPQHF	once	TRBV7-2	TRBJ1-5	.
TGTGCCATCAGTGCAGGGCGGTTGAATGAAAAACTGTTTTTT	CAISAGRLNEKLFF	once	TRBV10-3	TRBJ1-4	.
TGTGCCAGCAGCTTCGAGCAGGACACTGAAGCTTTCTTT	CASSFEQDTEAFF	.	TRBV11-3	TRBJ1-1	.
TGTGCCAGTAGTATCCTTGCAGGGTGGGAGCCCCAGCATTTT	CASSILAGWEPQHF	.	TRBV19	TRBJ1-5	.
TGTGCCAGCAGTGAAACCAATAGCAATCAGCCCCAGCATTTT	CASSETNSNQPQHF	once	TRBV6-1	TRBJ1-5	.
TGTGCCAGCAGCGTAGGGTCCAGGGAACAAGGCTACACCTTC	CASSVGSREQGYTF	.	TRBV9	TRBJ1-2	.
TGTGCCAGCTCACCCCGGGACAGGGGAAACACCATATATTTT	CASSPRDRGNTIYF	.	TRBV18	TRBJ1-3	TRBD1
TGTGCCACCCGGACTAGCGGGAGATTGGAGACCCAGTACTTC	CATRTSGRLETQYF	.	TRBV28	TRBJ2-5	TRBD2
TGTGCCAGCAGTCGACCTGGACAGGGCGTCCACTCCCTCTATGGCTACACCTTC	CASSRPGQGVHSLYGYTF	.	TRBV28	TRBJ1-2	TRBD1
TGTGCCAGCAGTGATCGGACACCAGATACGCAGTATTTT	CASSDRTPDTQYF	.	TRBV2	TRBJ2-3	.
TGTGCCAGCTCACCAACCCCTGTAGCAGCCTACAATGAGCAGTTCTTC	CASSPTPVAAYNEQFF	.	TRBV18	TRBJ2-1	.
TGTGCCAGCAGTTACCAGAACACTGAAGCTTTCTTT	CASSYQNTEAFF	few	TRBV6-5	TRBJ1-1	.
TGTGCCAGCAGTTTCCCCCGATCGTGGGAGGGAGACAATGAGCAGTTCTTC	CASSFPRSWEGDNEQFF	.	TRBV28	TRBJ2-1	TRBD2
TGTGCCAGCAGCTTACAGGCAAGCCATGGCTACACCTTC	CASSLQASHGYTF	.	TRBV7-2	TRBJ1-2	.
TGTGCCAGCAGCCGATCGGGACAGACATACAATGAGCAGTTCTTC	CASSRSGQTYNEQFF	.	TRBV7-9	TRBJ2-1	TRBD1
TGTGCCAGCAGTGGCCGGAGCGGAAAAAGCTCCTACAATGAGCAGTTCTTC	CASSGRSGKSSYNEQFF	.	TRBV2	TRBJ2-1	.
TGTGCCTGCAGGGGACTAGCGGGGGCCTACAATGAGCAGTTCTTC	CACRGLAGAYNEQFF	.	TRBV30	TRBJ2-1	TRBD2
TGTGCCAGCAGTTACCAAGGGACTAGCGGGACTGAGCAGTTCTTC	CASSYQGTSGTEQFF	.	TRBV6-5	TRBJ2-1	TRBD2
TGTGCCAGCAGCTCAGGGGGAACGGAGGAGACCCAGTACTTC	CASSSGGTEETQYF	.	TRBV5-6	TRBJ2-5	TRBD1
TGTGCCAGCAGCCTCCGGACAGGGTGGGACGAGCAGTACTTC	CASSLRTGWDEQYF	.	TRBV7-6	TRBJ2-7	TRBD1